These 24 T cell receptor beta chains share one sample of origin, sequenced in a study of cytomegalovirus exposure and HLA in healthy donors. The PCR used 60 Vbeta and 13 Jbeta primers. The table came from immunoSEQ multiplex PCR; TCRdb's copy has only in-frame clones and leaves some out. This table holds about 120,000 clones, 75% to 90% found once. Specimen: PBMCs. The receptor set was obtained from a man aged 25-45 years in good health and CMV-seronegative.

This rearrangement joins TRBV11-2 to TRBJ2-1, with 11 bases matching TRBD2. Per the germline V gene, CDR1 is SGHAT and CDR2 is FQNNGV. The length of the CDR3 is 15 residues. V trimming: 4 bases; J trimming: 5 bases; junction bases outside the gene matches: 4. CDR3 coding DNA: TGTGCCAGCAGCTATGGGACTAGCGGAAACAATGAGCAGTTCTTC. Translating gives CASSYGTSGNNEQFF.

The gene calls are TRBV28 and TRBJ2-1; a weak D match, TRBD2 (6 bases). Germline values: CDR1 MDHEN, CDR2 SYDVKM. CDR3 length equals 16 residues. V lost 1 base and J lost 5, with 15 bases in between. CDR3 sequence reads: CASSLLVLSGDNEQFF. The DNA for the CDR3 is TGTGCCAGCAGTTTATTGGTCCTCTCGGGAGACAATGAGCAGTTCTTC. Full variable domain (remainder filled in from reference TRBV28 and TRBJ2-1): DVKVTQSSRYLVKRTGEKVFLECVQDMDHENMFWYRQDPGLGLRLIYFSYDVKMKEKGDIPEGYSVSREKKERFSLILESASTNQTSMYLCASSLLVLSGDNEQFFGPGTRLTVL.

The chain has TRBV9 and TRBJ1-1, with a weak D call TRBD1 (5 bases). Germline V CDR1 and CDR2: SGDLS, YYNGEE. The CDR3 loop spans 13 amino acids. Trimming pared 3 bases from V and 11 bases from J, leaving 17 bases between. This CDR3 reads CASSAPQGRHAFF. CDR3 in DNA: TGTGCCAGCAGCGCCCCGCAGGGAAGGCACGCTTTCTTT. Complete variable domain (other parts from reference TRBV9 and TRBJ1-1): DSGVTQTPKHLITATGQRVTLRCSPRSGDLSVYWYQQSLDQGLQFLIQYYNGEERAKGNILERFSAQQFPDLHSELNLSSLELGDSALYFCASSAPQGRHAFFGQGTRLTVV.

The chain uses TRBV19 and TRBJ2-3; TRBD2 agrees at 7 bases. CDR1 and CDR2 (germline): LNHDA, SQIVND (reference sequence). This CDR3 comprises 13 residues. In DNA form, the CDR3 reads TGTGCGTACCGGGAGGATGGCACAGATACGCAGTATTTT. Protein product: CAYREDGTDTQYF.

This clone was seen more than once but under ten times. The V gene is TRBV28, the J gene TRBJ2-1, with a possible D match to TRBD2 (6 bases). The CDR3 spans 16 residues. Germline V gene data show CDR1 as MDHEN and CDR2 as SYDVKM. V lost 4 bases and J 6 bases, leaving 19 bases between the germline ends. CDR3 nucleotide sequence: TGTGCCAGCAGTTCGCTACGCAATAGCGGCCGCAATGAGCAGTTCTTC. Protein sequence: CASSSLRNSGRNEQFF.

The chain carries TRBV7-3 and TRBJ2-2, with 10 nucleotides matching TRBD1. V lost 6 bases to trimming and J lost 5 bases; unmatched junction nucleotides: 6. This CDR3 spans 15 amino acids. Looked up from germline, CDR1 is SGHTA and CDR2 is FQGTGA. CDR3 DNA sequence: TGTGCCAGCAGGAGGGACAGGGGAGGTACCGGGGAGCTGTTTTTT. Its protein is CASRRDRGGTGELFF. The full variable domain, completed using reference TRBV7-3 and TRBJ2-2, is GAGVSQTPSNKVTEKGKYVELRCDPISGHTALYWYRQSLGQGPEFLIYFQGTGAADDSGLPNDRFFAVRPEGSVSTLKIQRTERGDSAVYLCASRRDRGGTGELFFGEGSRLTVL.

This clone has only a few counts. The V gene is TRBV5-1, the J gene TRBJ2-1, with 10 bases aligning to TRBD2. Germline V gene sequence: CDR1 SGHRS, CDR2 YFSETQ. Losses at the gene ends were 9 bases for V and 3 bases for J; bases not matched to a gene: 3. The CDR3 totals 13 residues. The CDR3 here is CANRLAGYNEQFF. The CDR3, as DNA: TGCGCCAACCGACTAGCGGGCTACAATGAGCAGTTCTTC.

The chain is built from TRBV15 and TRBJ2-7, with TRBD2 identical over 8 bases. Germline V gene lookup returns CDR1 LNHNV and CDR2 YYDKDF (reference sequence). This CDR3 is 15 amino acids long. Losses at the gene ends were 1 base for V and 1 base for J; bases not matched to a gene: 3. The CDR3 DNA reads as TGTGCCACCAGCAGAGGGACTAGCAGTTCCTACGAGCAGTACTTC. Translation: CATSRGTSSSYEQYF.

The CDR3: CASSFFSARTDEQFF. The DNA of the CDR3 is TGTGCCAGCAGCTTTTTTAGCGCTCGAACGGATGAGCAGTTCTTC. V and J are TRBV7-9 and TRBJ2-1, with a tentative D call TRBD2 (5 bases). CDR1 and CDR2 from the germline V gene are SEHNR and FQNEAQ (reference sequence). The V gene lost 3 bases and the J gene lost 8 bases, with 17 bases spanning the gap. The CDR3 runs to 15 residues. Filled out from reference TRBV7-9 and TRBJ2-1, the complete variable domain reads DTGVSQNPRHKITKRGQNVTFRCDPISEHNRLYWYRQTLGQGPEFLTYFQNEAQLEKSRLLSDRFSAERPKGSFSTLEIQRTEQGDSAMYLCASSFFSARTDEQFFGPGTRLTVL.

The V and J genes are TRBV9 and TRBJ2-1, with 7 positions matching TRBD2. The CDR3 runs to 12 residues. The V gene end was trimmed by 2 bases and the J gene end by 7 bases; junction bases not matched to a gene: 0. Germline assignment: CDR1 SGDLS and CDR2 YYNGEE. CDR3 protein: CASSVSGNEQFF. The DNA for the CDR3 is TGTGCCAGCAGCGTTAGCGGGAATGAGCAGTTCTTC.

V and J are TRBV27 and TRBJ2-4, with TRBD1 matching 8 bases. From germline, CDR1 is MNHEY and CDR2 SMNVEV (reference sequence). This CDR3 region has 20 residues. The trim removed 6 bases at V and 7 bases at J, leaving 26 bases unmatched. Here the CDR3 reads CASSSRIYRDRPGLANIQYF. CDR3 DNA sequence: TGTGCCAGCAGCTCCCGGATCTACCGGGACAGGCCGGGACTGGCGAACATTCAGTACTTC.

The chain combines TRBV29-1 with TRBJ2-1; TRBD2 matches at 13 bases. The germline V gene encodes CDR1 SQVTM and CDR2 ANQGSEA. The CDR3 totals 13 residues. Trimming removed 5 bases from V and 6 bases from J; junction bases left unmatched: 1. DNA for the CDR3: TGCAGCGTTCGGACTAGCGGGAGCAATGAGCAGTTCTTC. Translated: CSVRTSGSNEQFF.

Only one count was recorded for this clone. The CDR3 loop reads CASSEVGGQGFYNEQFF. The CDR3, as DNA: TGTGCCAGCAGTGAAGTGGGGGGACAGGGCTTCTACAATGAGCAGTTCTTC. V and J are TRBV6-1 and TRBJ2-1, with 9 bases fitting TRBD1. The germline V gene encodes CDR1 MNHNS and CDR2 SASEGT. The CDR3 extends over 17 amino acids. V dropped 1 base and J dropped 3; count of bases not matched to a gene: 7.

The genes are TRBV29-1 and TRBJ2-5, with 7 bases fitting TRBD1. TRBJ2-7 explains the end of the DNA better; the J call may be wrong. Germline CDR1 is SQVTM and CDR2 is ANQGSEA. The CDR3 is made up of 12 amino acids. The CDR3 loop is CSGQTGIHEQYF. The CDR3 DNA sequence: TGCAGCGGCCAGACAGGGATCCACGAGCAGTACTTC.

The rearrangement uses TRBV6-4 and TRBJ1-1, with D maybe TRBD1 (5 bases). Per the germline V gene, CDR1 is MRHNA and CDR2 is SNTAGT. Trimming took off 6 bases at V and 3 bases at J, with 20 bases between the two ends. This CDR3 has 16 amino acids. The CDR3 reads CASSARRGGGDTEAFF. The CDR3 DNA follows: TGTGCCAGCAGCGCCCGGAGGGGTGGGGGGGACACTGAAGCTTTCTTT.

The gene calls are TRBV30 and TRBJ1-1; no firm D call. The CDR3 consists of 13 residues. Germline CDR1 reads GTSNPN; CDR2 reads SVGIG (reference sequence). V was trimmed by 4 bases and J by 2 bases, leaving 11 bases between them. The CDR3 sequence: CAWIYGVNTEAFF. CDR3 bases: TGTGCCTGGATCTACGGGGTCAACACTGAAGCTTTCTTT.

The chain uses TRBV25-1 and TRBJ2-3; 8 bases match TRBD2. The V segment lost 7 bases and the J segment 0 bases; nucleotides outside the gene matches: 3. In germline, CDR1 is MGHDK, CDR2 SYGVNS. The CDR3 is 14 amino acids. CDR3 in amino acids: CASNLAGSTDTQYF. In nucleotides, the CDR3 is TGTGCCAGCAACTTAGCGGGGAGCACAGATACGCAGTATTTT.

The V and J genes are TRBV15 and TRBJ2-1; D gene ambiguous. In germline, CDR1 is LNHNV, CDR2 YYDKDF (reference sequence). The CDR3 extends over 13 amino acids. Trimming removed 2 bases at V and 7 bases at J, with 9 bases between. CDR3 sequence: CATSRLSRNEQFF. CDR3 DNA: TGTGCCACCAGCAGATTAAGCAGGAATGAGCAGTTCTTC.

The gene calls are TRBV7-9 and TRBJ2-5; D possibly corresponds to TRBD2 (5 bases). V shed 3 bases and J shed 1 base, with 12 bases lying between them. The CDR3 runs 15 residues. Germline CDR1 reads SEHNR; CDR2 reads FQNEAQ (reference sequence). The CDR3 is CASSFETRAQETQYF. CDR3 nucleotides: TGTGCCAGCAGCTTTGAAACTAGAGCCCAAGAGACCCAGTACTTC. The complete variable domain, with remaining parts taken from reference TRBV7-9 and TRBJ2-5, reads DTGVSQNPRHKITKRGQNVTFRCDPISEHNRLYWYRQTLGQGPEFLTYFQNEAQLEKSRLLSDRFSAERPKGSFSTLEIQRTEQGDSAMYLCASSFETRAQETQYFGPGTRLLVL.

The chain has TRBV7-9 and TRBJ2-1; 11 positions match TRBD1. Germline trimming cut 4 bases from V and 7 bases from J; bases unmatched to any gene: 3. The germline gives CDR1 SEHNR, CDR2 FQNEAQ (reference sequence). The CDR3 has 14 residues. The CDR3 DNA reads as TGTGCCAGCAGCTGGACAGGGGGCCGAAATGAGCAGTTCTTC. Translation gives CASSWTGGRNEQFF.

About this clone itself: Other DNA sequences in this specimen translate into the identical CDR3. Written as DNA, the CDR3 is TGCGCCAGCAGCTTGGCAGGGCAATACAATCAGCCCCAGCATTTT. Protein sequence: CASSLAGQYNQPQHF. The J gene is TRBJ1-5, the V gene TRBV5-1; maybe TRBD1 (5 bases). The CDR3 is 15 residues long. The germline V and J ends were trimmed by 0 bases and 3 bases, with 10 bases remaining between them. Germline CDR1 is SGHRS and CDR2 is YFSETQ. Full variable domain (remainder filled in from reference TRBV5-1 and TRBJ1-5): KAGVTQTPRYLIKTRGQQVTLSCSPISGHRSVSWYQQTPGQGLQFLFEYFSETQRNKGNFPGRFSGRQFSNSRSEMNVSTLELGDSALYLCASSLAGQYNQPQHFGDGTRLSIL.

V is TRBV30 and J is TRBJ2-7; unclear D gene. The CDR3 extends over 14 amino acids. Per germline, CDR1 GTSNPN and CDR2 SVGIG (reference sequence). Trimming removed 0 bases at V and 10 bases at J, with 19 bases between. The chain's CDR3 is CAWSVPRLECTQYF. As DNA, the CDR3 is TGTGCCTGGAGTGTCCCCCGACTCGAGTGCACCCAGTACTTC.

In this sample, this clone turned up a few times. The chain combines TRBV27 with TRBJ2-7; 9 bases fit TRBD1. CDR3 length: 15 amino acids. Trimming at V came to 5 bases and at J to 2 bases, leaving 7 bases not matched to a gene. Germline CDR1 reads MNHEY; CDR2 reads SMNVEV (reference sequence). The CDR3 region has the DNA TGTGCCAGCAGTCCTGGGACAGGGCCCACCTACGAGCAGTACTTC. It encodes CASSPGTGPTYEQYF.

J is TRBJ2-7 and V is TRBV27, with D perhaps matching TRBD2 (7 bases). CDR1 and CDR2 from the germline V gene are MNHEY and SMNVEV (reference sequence). Trimming removed 4 bases at V and 4 bases at J, with 11 bases between. The CDR3 is 13 residues long. CDR3 sequence: CASSWTAGYEQYF. CDR3 in DNA: TGTGCCAGCAGTTGGACAGCGGGGTACGAGCAGTACTTC.